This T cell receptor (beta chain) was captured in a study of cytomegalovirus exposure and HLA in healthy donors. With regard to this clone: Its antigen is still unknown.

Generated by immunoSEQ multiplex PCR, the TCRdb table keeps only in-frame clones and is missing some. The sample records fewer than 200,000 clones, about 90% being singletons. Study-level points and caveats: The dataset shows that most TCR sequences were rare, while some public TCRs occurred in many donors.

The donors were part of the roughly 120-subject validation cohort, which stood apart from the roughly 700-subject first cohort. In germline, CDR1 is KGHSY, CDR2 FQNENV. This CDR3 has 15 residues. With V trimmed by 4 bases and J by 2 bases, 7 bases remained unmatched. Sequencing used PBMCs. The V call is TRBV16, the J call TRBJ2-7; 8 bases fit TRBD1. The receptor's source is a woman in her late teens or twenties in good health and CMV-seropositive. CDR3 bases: TGTGCCAGCAGCCTAACGGGACAGGTAGCCTACGAGCAGTACTTC. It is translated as CASSLTGQVAYEQYF.